A single sample gave rise to the 2 T cell receptor beta chains below, sequenced in a study of T cells after yellow fever vaccination. TCRdb redid the calling of the 5' RACE reads with MiXCR, one entry per CDR3 protein. The profile shows approximately 300,000 distinct CDR3 sequences, approximately 12% of them singletons. The source was CD4+ T cells sorted from PBMCs, collected 45 days after the yellow fever booster vaccination. The receptors derive from a man in his late teens or twenties who received the YFV17D yellow fever vaccine.

Ten or more counts support this clonotype. A junction end diverges from the germline sequence, so it may reflect a read error. The V gene is TRBV5-1, the J gene TRBJ2-3; perhaps TRBD1 as D (6 bases). The CDR3 extends over 14 amino acids. CDR1 is SGHRS, CDR2 YFSETQ, per germline. CDR3 coding DNA: TGTGCCAGCAGCTTAGGGGGACCGACAGATACGCAGTATTTT. Translating it yields CASSLGGPTDTQYF.

J is TRBJ2-7 and V is TRBV24-1; D unresolved. CDR3 size: 11 residues. V was trimmed by 4 bases and J by 3 bases, leaving 3 bases between them. Germline CDR1 is KGHDR and CDR2 is SFDVKD. The CDR3 coding sequence is TGTGCCACCAGTGACTTCTACGAGCAGTACGTC. Protein product: CATSDFYEQYV.